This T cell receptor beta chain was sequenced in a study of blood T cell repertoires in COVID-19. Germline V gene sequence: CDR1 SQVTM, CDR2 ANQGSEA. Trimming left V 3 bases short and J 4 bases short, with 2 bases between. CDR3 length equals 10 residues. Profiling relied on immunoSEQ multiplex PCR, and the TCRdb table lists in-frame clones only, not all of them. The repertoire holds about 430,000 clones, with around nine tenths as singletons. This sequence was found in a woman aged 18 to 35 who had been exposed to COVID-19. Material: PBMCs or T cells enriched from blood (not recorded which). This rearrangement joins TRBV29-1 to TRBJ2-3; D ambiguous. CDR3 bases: TGCAGCGTTGACTCAGATACGCAGTATTTT. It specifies CSVDSDTQYF.